Listed below are T cell receptor beta chains from one sample, sequenced in a study of blood T cell repertoires in COVID-19. Only in-frame clones appear in the TCRdb table, and some are missing; sequencing was by immunoSEQ multiplex PCR. This repertoire shows 130,000 to 150,000 clones, around 83% found once; its top ten account for 9.2%. Material: PBMCs or T cells enriched from blood (not recorded which). The receptors here all came from a man aged 50 to 59 who had recovered from COVID-19. CDR3s include the opening cysteine and the closing phenylalanine or tryptophan. A D gene is named only where the DNA matches it firmly. Expanded clones are given a class, and other clones once, few, many or no size at all.

j_gene,v_gene,abundance,d_gene,CDR3nt,CDR3aa
TRBJ2-7,TRBV5-1,few,TRBD1,TGCGCCAGCAGCTTCGGACAGGCCAACGAGCAGTACTTC,CASSFGQANEQYF
TRBJ1-2,TRBV4-3,-,-,TGCGCCAGCAGCCAAGAAACCAGGGCTGGCTACACCTTC,CASSQETRAGYTF
TRBJ2-1,TRBV1,-,-,TGCACCAGCAGCCAAGATCTAGGGGCGCCGAGCTCCTACAATGAGCAGTTCTTC,CTSSQDLGAPSSYNEQFF
TRBJ2-2,TRBV6-1,-,TRBD1,TGTGCCAGCAGTGACCCAGGGGGCGTAGGCACCGGGGAGCTGTTTTTT,CASSDPGGVGTGELFF
TRBJ2-1,TRBV11-3,-,-,TGTGCCAGCAGCTTAGGAGGGACAACTGAGCAGTTCTTC,CASSLGGTTEQFF
TRBJ1-2,TRBV10-3,few,-,TGTGCCATCAGTCCTCAGGGAAACGGCTACACCTTC,CAISPQGNGYTF
TRBJ2-3,TRBV3-1/TRBV3-2,-,TRBD2,TGTGCCAGCGCGGGGGGGCCAAATACGCAGTATTTT,CASAGGPNTQYF
TRBJ1-2,TRBV15,-,TRBD1,TGTGCCACCAGCAGAGATCTCGACAGGACAGGGCGTGGCTACACCTTC,CATSRDLDRTGRGYTF
TRBJ1-4,TRBV7-9,few,-,TGTGCCAGCAGCTTCGAACAGGGAATCGATGAAAAACTGTTTTTT,CASSFEQGIDEKLFF
TRBJ1-2,TRBV19,few,TRBD1,TGTGCCAGTAGGGCCGGGACAGGGAACTATGGCTACACCTTC,CASRAGTGNYGYTF
TRBJ2-2,TRBV7-3,once,-,TGTGCCAGCAGCGAGGGACAAGCGCTCCACACCGGGGAGCTGTTTTTT,CASSEGQALHTGELFF
TRBJ1-6,TRBV10-2,-,-,TGCGCCAGCGGCATCGCCGGTCCGGGGGTCGTACGCGTACCCCTCCACTTT,CASGIAGPGVVRVPLHF
TRBJ1-2,TRBV10-3,-,-,TGTGCCATCAGTGAGTCGACTGGGGGCTCCAGCTATGGCTACACCTTC,CAISESTGGSSYGYTF
TRBJ2-1,TRBV7-2,-,TRBD2,TGTGCCAGCAGCTTAATGACTAGCGGCGATAGCTCCTACAATGAGCAGTTCTTC,CASSLMTSGDSSYNEQFF
TRBJ1-5,TRBV5-5,-,TRBD1,TGTGCCAGCAGCATAACAGGGGGAAGCAATCAGCCCCAGCATTTT,CASSITGGSNQPQHF
TRBJ2-3,TRBV6-1,-,-,TGTGCCAGCAGCTCTGGCACAGATACGCAGTATTTT,CASSSGTDTQYF
TRBJ2-2,TRBV27,-,TRBD1,TGTGCCAGCAGCGCCCCGGGACAGGGGCACACCGGGGAGCTGTTTTTT,CASSAPGQGHTGELFF
TRBJ2-2,TRBV5-6,-,TRBD2,TGTGCCAGCAGGGATGATGCGGGGGGCGACACCGGGGAGCTGTTTTTT,CASRDDAGGDTGELFF
TRBJ1-1,TRBV7-9,-,-,TGTGCCAGCAACCCGGGGATGTCGGAAGCTTTCTTT,CASNPGMSEAFF
TRBJ1-2,TRBV28,-,-,TGTGCCAGCAGTTACGGGGAGATCTATGGCTACACCTTC,CASSYGEIYGYTF
TRBJ2-1,TRBV7-9,few,-,TGTGCCAGCAGCTTAGACAGTGGAGGGTACAATGAGCAGTTCTTC,CASSLDSGGYNEQFF
TRBJ1-1,TRBV28,few,-,TGTGCCAGCAGTCCATCCACGGGCACTGAAGCTTTCTTT,CASSPSTGTEAFF
TRBJ1-1,TRBV5-1,-,TRBD1,TGCGCCAGCAGCATACAGGACAGGGGAAAGAACACTGAAGCTTTCTTT,CASSIQDRGKNTEAFF
TRBJ2-3,TRBV2,-,-,TGTGCCAGCAGTCGGGACACCACTAGCACAGATACGCAGTATTTT,CASSRDTTSTDTQYF
TRBJ2-5,TRBV18,-,TRBD2,TGTGCCAGCTCACTGGGACTAGGCTATCGGGAGACCCAGTACTTC,CASSLGLGYRETQYF
TRBJ2-3,TRBV7-2,-,-,TGTGCCAGCAGCTTAGGAGCCCAGGGGACGCAGTATTTT,CASSLGAQGTQYF
TRBJ2-7,TRBV5-6,-,TRBD2,TGTGCCAGCAGCTTAATTCGGCGGGAGAGCTACGAGCAGTACTTC,CASSLIRRESYEQYF
TRBJ2-5,TRBV25-1,-,TRBD2,TGTGCCAGCAGGACCTCCGGGGGGGAGACCCAGTACTTC,CASRTSGGETQYF
TRBJ1-4,TRBV5-6,-,TRBD1,TGTGCCAGCAGCTGGGGGGACAGCGAAAAACTGTTTTTT,CASSWGDSEKLFF
TRBJ1-5,TRBV28,-,TRBD1,TGTGCCAGCAGGCGGGACAGGGGGTCCTATCAGCCCCAGCATTTT,CASRRDRGSYQPQHF
TRBJ1-1,TRBV30,-,TRBD1,TGTGCCGGCTACAGGGGGCAGGACACTGAAGCTTTCTTT,CAGYRGQDTEAFF
TRBJ2-3,TRBV7-2,-,TRBD2,TGTGCCAGCAGCTTTACGCTAGCGGGGGGGCGCACAGATACGCAGTATTTT,CASSFTLAGGRTDTQYF
TRBJ2-3,TRBV5-1,-,-,TGCGCCAGCAGCTTGGCCTCGGTCACAGATACGCAGTATTTT,CASSLASVTDTQYF
TRBJ2-1,TRBV11-2,-,TRBD2,TGTGCCAGCAGACCTCCGGGACTAGCGGGGAATGAGCAGTTCTTC,CASRPPGLAGNEQFF
TRBJ1-6,TRBV4-1,-,TRBD1,TGCGCCAGCAGCCAAGACGTCGCCCAGGGGGCGAATAATAATTCACCCCTCCACTTT,CASSQDVAQGANNNSPLHF
TRBJ1-6,TRBV18,-,-,TGTGCCAGCTCACCGGTGACCGGGGGGAATTCACCCCTCCACTTT,CASSPVTGGNSPLHF
TRBJ1-1,TRBV6-5,once,TRBD1,TGTGCCAGCAGTCTGACAGGGACATCTGAAGCTTTCTTT,CASSLTGTSEAFF
TRBJ1-1,TRBV9,-,TRBD1,TGTGCCAGCAGCTCTAGAGGGACAGGGGCCGTTGAAGCTTTCTTT,CASSSRGTGAVEAFF
TRBJ1-1,TRBV18,-,-,TGTGCCAGCTCCGGGAGGTCGACGAACACTGAAGCTTTCTTT,CASSGRSTNTEAFF
TRBJ2-3,TRBV4-3,large,TRBD2,TGCGCCAGCAGCCAAGAGCTAGCGGGGGGGCCCAGCACAGATACGCAGTATTTT,CASSQELAGGPSTDTQYF
TRBJ1-3,TRBV29-1,-,-,TGCAGCGTTGAGTCTTGGGCGGGGGGAAACACCATATATTTT,CSVESWAGGNTIYF
TRBJ1-2,TRBV5-1,-,TRBD1,TGCGCCAGCAGCTTTCAGGGGGCGGGAGGCTACACCTTC,CASSFQGAGGYTF
TRBJ2-5,TRBV7-8,-,-,TGTGCCAGCAGCTTACCGGGGGAGACCCAAGAGACCCAGTACTTC,CASSLPGETQETQYF
TRBJ2-7,TRBV5-6,-,-,TGTGCCAGCAGCCCAGAAACATTGGTCACCTACGAGCAGTACTTC,CASSPETLVTYEQYF
TRBJ1-5,TRBV3-1/TRBV3-2,-,-,TGTGCCAGCAGCCAAGATTCGGGGGGCGGTAGCAATCAGCCCCAGCATTTT,CASSQDSGGGSNQPQHF
TRBJ2-3,TRBV27,-,-,TGTGTTTCGAGGCACGGGCGGGTTGCAGATACGCAGTATTTT,CVSRHGRVADTQYF
TRBJ2-3,TRBV6-5,once,TRBD1,TGTGCCAGCAGTTTCGGACAGGCAGATACGCAGTATTTT,CASSFGQADTQYF
TRBJ1-3,TRBV29-1,-,TRBD1,TGCAGCGCACTGACAGGGTTTAACACCATATATTTT,CSALTGFNTIYF
TRBJ2-1,TRBV5-1,-,-,TGCGCCAGCAGCTCCACCGGACTTGGCCGGGATGAGCAGTTCTTC,CASSSTGLGRDEQFF
TRBJ2-3,TRBV18,-,-,TGTGCCAGCTCACCATCGACAAGGAACACAGATACGCAGTATTTT,CASSPSTRNTDTQYF
TRBJ2-5,TRBV9,-,TRBD2,TGTGCCAGCAGCTCGCCTCGGGGGGGGGCCTCAGAGACCCAGTACTTC,CASSSPRGGASETQYF
TRBJ2-3,TRBV10-3,-,TRBD2,TGTGCCACGGGACTAGCGGGGGGTAACACAGATACGCAGTATTTT,CATGLAGGNTDTQYF
TRBJ2-1,TRBV12-3/TRBV12-4,few,-,TGTGCCAGCAGGCTGACAGGGAGGAATGAGCAGTTCTTC,CASRLTGRNEQFF
TRBJ1-2,TRBV5-6,-,-,TGTGCCAGCAGTTTCCCCACTGGTGGCTACACCTTC,CASSFPTGGYTF
TRBJ1-4,TRBV5-8,-,-,TGTGCCAGCACGGGAGCAACTAATGAAAAACTGTTTTTT,CASTGATNEKLFF
TRBJ2-7,TRBV7-9,-,TRBD1,TGTGCCAGCAGCTCGCGGACAGGGGCATACGAGCAGTACTTC,CASSSRTGAYEQYF
TRBJ2-3,TRBV19,-,-,TGTGCCAGTAGTATAGCTGGGCCGGGAGAAGGCACAGATACGCAGTATTTT,CASSIAGPGEGTDTQYF
TRBJ1-5,TRBV6-2/TRBV6-3,-,-,TGTGCCAGCAGTTACTCAGGGGACGGATTCAGGGGGCCCCAGCATTTT,CASSYSGDGFRGPQHF
TRBJ2-5,TRBV6-2/TRBV6-3,-,-,TGTGCCAGCAGTTGGACACTCCAAGAGACCCAGTACTTC,CASSWTLQETQYF